The 14 T cell receptor beta chains presented below share a single source sample, sequenced in a study of cytotoxic CD8 clonotypes in ibrutinib-treated CLL. TCRdb's table, derived via immunoSEQ multiplex PCR, lists solely in-frame clones and lacks some. The sample includes over 200,000 clones, about four fifths of them seen just once. The sample was PBMCs, taken after 12 months of ibrutinib treatment. Receptors originate from a human donor with chronic lymphocytic leukemia.

There are a few counts of this clone. This chain joins TRBV7-6 and TRBJ2-7; 10 bases match TRBD2. CDR1 and CDR2 from the germline V gene are SGHVS and FNYEAQ. CDR3 length: 15 amino acids. Trimming removed 1 base from V and 2 bases from J; junction bases left unmatched: 2. The CDR3 DNA reads TGTGCCAGCAGCTTAGAGCTAGCGGGGGCCTACGAGCAGTACTTC. Translated, it gives CASSLELAGAYEQYF.

This rearrangement joins TRBV27 to TRBJ2-3; 9 nucleotides agree with TRBD2. Looked up from germline, CDR1 is MNHEY and CDR2 is SMNVEV (reference sequence). This CDR3 spans 16 amino acids. V lost 5 bases to trimming and J lost 9 bases; unmatched junction nucleotides: 15. The CDR3 coding sequence is TGTGCCAGCAGTGCCCGAGGGGCGGGAGGGGGGAGGACGCAGTATTTT. As protein: CASSARGAGGGRTQYF.

The gene calls are TRBV11-2 and TRBJ1-5; maybe TRBD1 (6 bases). Looked up from germline, CDR1 is SGHAT and CDR2 is FQNNGV. Trimming left V 1 base short and J 6 bases short, with 10 bases between. The CDR3 runs 14 residues. CDR3 residues: CASSLGGAGQPQHF. CDR3 in DNA: TGTGCCAGCAGCTTAGGGGGGGCAGGTCAGCCCCAGCATTTT.

The rearrangement joins TRBV7-9 to TRBJ1-2; D might be TRBD1 (5 bases). V lost 5 bases and J lost 6, with 19 bases in between. This CDR3 comprises 15 residues. The V gene's germline CDR1 is SEHNR and CDR2 FQNEAQ (reference sequence). The CDR3 DNA reads as TGTGCCAGCAGCCCCCAAACGGGGCCTCGGGATGGCTACACCTTC. Translated, it gives CASSPQTGPRDGYTF.

The count of this clone is one. V usage is TRBV25-1 and J usage is TRBJ1-2; D gene uncertain. The V end was cut by 5 bases, the J end by 8 bases, with 12 bases between. CDR1 is MGHDK, CDR2 SYGVNS, per germline. The CDR3 consists of 12 residues. CDR3 loop: CASSTGFRGYTF. The DNA of the CDR3 is TGTGCCAGCAGTACCGGGTTCCGCGGCTACACCTTC.

This rearrangement joins TRBV6-1 to TRBJ2-5, with 11 bases that match TRBD2. CDR3 size: 15 residues. Trimming took 5 bases from V and 0 from J; bases not matched to a gene: 2. The germline gives CDR1 MNHNS, CDR2 SASEGT. The CDR3 region is CASSKLAGDQETQYF. In nucleotides, the CDR3 is TGTGCCAGCAGTAAACTAGCGGGGGACCAAGAGACCCAGTACTTC.

The chain has TRBV2 and TRBJ1-3; D is unclear. The CDR3 consists of 17 residues. The germline gives CDR1 SNHLY, CDR2 FYNNEI. Trimming left V 7 bases short and J 4 bases short, with 23 bases between. CDR3 nucleotides: TGTGCCAGCAAGATCAGATACTTGAACCGCCCCGGAAACACCATATATTTT. This translates into CASKIRYLNRPGNTIYF.

CDR3 residues: CASSIPSGVYNEQFF. The CDR3 DNA follows: TGCGCCAGCAGCATTCCTAGCGGGGTTTACAATGAGCAGTTCTTC. The gene calls are TRBV5-1 and TRBJ2-1, with 9 positions matching TRBD2. The CDR3 has 15 amino acids. V shed 4 bases, J shed 4 bases, and the junction held 6 bases outside the gene matches. Per the germline V gene, CDR1 is SGHRS and CDR2 is YFSETQ.

The chain recombines TRBV28 with TRBJ1-2, with a possible D match to TRBD1 (6 bases). The CDR3 has 15 amino acids. V shed 5 bases and J shed 6 bases, with 19 bases lying between them. CDR1 and CDR2 (germline): MDHEN, SYDVKM. The CDR3 region is CASSRMWGRFNGYTF. The CDR3 DNA sequence: TGTGCCAGCAGTAGGATGTGGGGGCGGTTTAATGGCTACACCTTC.

The chain joins TRBV28 to TRBJ1-2; D might be TRBD1 (5 bases). CDR1 is MDHEN and CDR2 is SYDVKM in the germline V gene. V gave up 3 bases and J gave up 3 bases, with 8 bases separating them. CDR3 length: 13 residues. For the CDR3, the DNA is TGTGCCAGCAGTTTGGTGGGGGACTATGGCTACACCTTC. Translating gives CASSLVGDYGYTF.

Only one count was recorded for this clone. The chain uses TRBV4-2 and TRBJ2-1; 13 nucleotides match TRBD2. This CDR3 has 20 amino acids. J gave up 2 bases and V 5 bases, and 15 bases lay outside the gene matches. Germline V gene sequence: CDR1 LGHNA, CDR2 YNFKEQ. Here the CDR3 reads CASSARTSGSIPQTYNEQFF. The CDR3 bases are TGTGCCAGCAGCGCCCGGACTAGCGGGAGTATTCCGCAGACCTACAATGAGCAGTTCTTC.

The chain employs TRBV9 and TRBJ2-5; TRBD2 aligns across 14 bases. V lost 0 bases, J lost 5 bases, and 3 bases stayed unmatched. CDR1 SGDLS and CDR2 YYNGEE come from the germline V gene. CDR3 length equals 16 residues. The CDR3 region has the DNA TGTGCCAGCAGCGTAGGACTAGCGGGGGGGCGTGAGACCCAGTACTTC. Protein: CASSVGLAGGRETQYF.

The V gene is TRBV5-6, the J gene TRBJ2-5, with TRBD2 identical over 8 bases. The CDR3 has 13 amino acids. The junction had 6 bases not matched to a gene; V was cut back by 4 bases and J by 7 bases. Per germline, CDR1 SGHDT and CDR2 YYEEEE. This CDR3 reads CASSREGPGTQYF. The CDR3 bases are TGTGCCAGCAGCCGGGAGGGGCCGGGGACCCAGTACTTC.

The rearrangement links TRBV7-9 to TRBJ2-3; 7 bases are a match to TRBD2. The CDR3 covers 16 residues. Germline V CDR1 and CDR2: SEHNR, FQNEAQ (reference sequence). Trimming cost V 3 bases and J 4 bases; bases outside gene matches: 10. CDR3 amino acids: CASSFPRGGYADTQYF. The CDR3, as DNA: TGTGCCAGCAGCTTCCCCCGGGGAGGGTACGCAGATACGCAGTATTTT.